This T cell receptor (beta chain) originates from a study of blood T cell repertoires in COVID-19. Whole-study context: PBMCs, B-cell-depleted T cells, or T cells were the source of the cDNA or gDNA that made up the material.

Authors' analysis steps: Counts of nucleated cells, estimated from reference gene primer amplification, were obtained. Produced via immunoSEQ multiplex PCR; TCRdb's table is partial and in-frame only. Clone size and V and J calls were adopted from that table, with D and trimming inferred from the DNA. This table has about 210,000 clones, around 80% appearing once. This CDR3 has 16 amino acids. Germline lookup yields CDR1 SGHAT and CDR2 FQNNGV. Losses at the gene ends were 1 base for V and 3 bases for J; bases not matched to a gene: 6. This chain links TRBV11-2 with TRBJ2-3; TRBD2 aligns across 8 bases. Sequenced sample: peripheral blood. The TCR was taken from a woman between 65 and 79 years old with acute or convalescent COVID-19. This chain's CDR3 is CASSLGSSGVTDTQYF. The DNA of the CDR3 is TGTGCCAGCAGCTTAGGAAGTAGCGGGGTTACAGATACGCAGTATTTT.